The following is a TCR beta chain sequence with its context. Its specificity is not known. The method was immunoSEQ multiplex PCR; TCRdb's version includes in-frame clones alone and lacks a portion of them. This table has 40,000 or so clones, approximately 80% appearing once. CDR1 is MDHEN and CDR2 is SYDVKM in the germline V gene. The CDR3 spans 15 residues. V shed 6 bases and J shed 2 bases, with 14 bases lying between them. This sample was taken from a study of T cells in localized non-small cell lung cancer. General study results and limits: Longer survival (overall) was linked to higher T cell density in blood. Across samples, adjacent lung featured a median roughly 56 of the top 100 tumor clones. T cell clonality was highest in uninvolved adjacent lung, above tumor.

This clonotype was obtained from a male donor at least 60 years old with stage III squamous cell lung carcinoma. The chain links TRBV28 to TRBJ1-5; D may be TRBD1 (6 bases). This sample comprised peripheral blood, obtained before any cancer treatment. CDR3 bases: TGTGCCAGCAGCCTACCCACAGGGCGCAATCAGCCCCAGCATTTT. It yields the protein CASSLPTGRNQPQHF.